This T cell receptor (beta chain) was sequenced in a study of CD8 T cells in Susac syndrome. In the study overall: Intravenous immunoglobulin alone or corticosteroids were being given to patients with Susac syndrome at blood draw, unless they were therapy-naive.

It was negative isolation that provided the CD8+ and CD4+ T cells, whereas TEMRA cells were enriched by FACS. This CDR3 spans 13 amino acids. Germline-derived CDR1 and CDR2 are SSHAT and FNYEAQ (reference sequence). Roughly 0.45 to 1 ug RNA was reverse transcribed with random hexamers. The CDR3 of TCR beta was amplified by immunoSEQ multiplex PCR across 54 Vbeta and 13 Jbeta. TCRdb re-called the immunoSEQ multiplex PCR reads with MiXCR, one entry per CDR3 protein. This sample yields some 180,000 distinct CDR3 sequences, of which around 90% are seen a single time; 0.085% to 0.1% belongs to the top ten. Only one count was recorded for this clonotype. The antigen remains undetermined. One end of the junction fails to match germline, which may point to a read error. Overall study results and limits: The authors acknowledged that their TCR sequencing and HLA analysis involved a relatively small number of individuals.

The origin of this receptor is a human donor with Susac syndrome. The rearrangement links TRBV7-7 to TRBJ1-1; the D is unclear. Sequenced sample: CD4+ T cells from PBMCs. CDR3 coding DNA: TGTGCTAGCAGCCCCGACTGGAACACTGAAGCTTTCTTT. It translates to CASSPDWNTEAFF.